The text below deals with one T cell receptor (beta chain). Its antigen is not known. V was cut by 0 bases and J by 4 bases, with 6 bases left in between. CDR3 length: 13 amino acids. Germline-derived CDR1 and CDR2 are SGHTA and FQGTGA. These data originate in a study of radiotherapy plus CTLA-4 blockade in lung cancer. Across the whole study: Objective response rate was about 18%; disease control rate, 25% to 35%.

Enrolled patients, whose metastatic non-small-cell lung cancer was chemo-refractory, received focal radiation plus CTLA-4 blockade with ipilimumab. Findings and caveats of the study: In blood, TCR clones derived from the tumor expanded after radiotherapy plus ipilimumab. Reportedly, early blood T cell clone dynamics best predicted response, with interferon-beta.

Method: immunoSEQ multiplex PCR; TCRdb's copy keeps in-frame clones and lacks some. This table holds roughly 120,000 clones, 70% to 85% found once. The source is a human donor with non-small cell lung cancer that progressed on radiotherapy plus ipilimumab. Some clones in this sample may be carry-over from other donors' samples. The sample consisted of peripheral blood, taken from a patient treated with radiotherapy plus ipilimumab. The rearrangement joins TRBV7-3 to TRBJ1-1, with D hard to call. CDR3 region: CASSLTGSTEAFF. The CDR3 region has the DNA TGTGCCAGCAGCTTAACGGGAAGCACTGAAGCTTTCTTT.